This T cell receptor (beta chain) emerged from a study of cytomegalovirus exposure and HLA in healthy donors. It was with 60 Vbeta and 13 Jbeta primers that the PCR ran. Measured with immunoSEQ multiplex PCR; TCRdb has only the in-frame clones, and not every one. The data show about 110,000 clones, 74% seen once. The CDR3 sequence is 14 residues long. Germline CDR1 and CDR2: KGHSH and LQKENI. Trimming took 2 bases from V and 2 from J, leaving 9 bases between them. The V and J genes are TRBV18 and TRBJ1-2; D is ambiguous. The sample consisted of PBMCs. The sequence derives from a man in his forties or fifties in good health and CMV-seropositive. Written as DNA, the CDR3 is TGTGCCAGCTCACCAGGCCCCTCCAACTATGGCTACACCTTC. Protein: CASSPGPSNYGYTF.